The rows below give T cell receptor beta chains drawn from one sample of a study of T cells in Graves' hyperthyroidism and ophthalmopathy. TCRdb independently ran MiXCR on the multiplex PCR reads; one entry per CDR3 protein. The repertoire has roughly 420,000 distinct CDR3 sequences, approximately 14% of them found once; the top ten carry approximately 7.5%. The specimen sequenced was blood. The receptors originated from a woman aged 18-29 years with Graves' hyperthyroidism. Each CDR3 is given with its conserved first and last residue. Each record gives: J gene, V gene, CDR3 protein.

J: TRBJ2-1
V: TRBV5-6
CDR3: CASRGGLASYNEQFF

J: TRBJ1-3
V: TRBV28
CDR3: CASSPISAQVGNTIYF

J: TRBJ1-2
V: TRBV12-3/TRBV12-4
CDR3: CASSSLRQTRYGYTF

J: TRBJ1-5
V: TRBV20-1
CDR3: CSARDWIDQPQHF

J: TRBJ2-1
V: TRBV20-1
CDR3: CSASSWLAAIDEQFF

J: TRBJ2-7
V: TRBV7-2
CDR3: CASSPRVLGYEQYF

J: TRBJ2-3
V: TRBV2
CDR3: CACLLAGNTDTQYF

J: TRBJ2-1
V: TRBV29-1
CDR3: CSVEVGGSYNEQFF

J: TRBJ2-7
V: TRBV3-1
CDR3: CASSPRRRADYEQYF

J: TRBJ1-1
V: TRBV6-5
CDR3: CASSTQGQNTEAFF

J: TRBJ1-2
V: TRBV28
CDR3: CASSYTLLTGSNYGYTF

J: TRBJ1-5
V: TRBV7-8
CDR3: CASSYDRGQPQHF

J: TRBJ2-7
V: TRBV2
CDR3: CASSDIGDSRNEQYF

J: TRBJ2-7
V: TRBV10-3
CDR3: CAISESWDKSYEQYF

J: TRBJ2-1
V: TRBV4-1
CDR3: CASSLRTGLNNEQFF

J: TRBJ1-2
V: TRBV6-5
CDR3: CASSYGAGANYGYTF

J: TRBJ2-3
V: TRBV6-1
CDR3: CASSEGPTDTQYF

J: TRBJ2-3
V: TRBV5-1
CDR3: CASSFGTGGTTDTQYF